This T cell receptor beta chain was retrieved from a study of cytomegalovirus exposure and HLA in healthy donors. Measured with immunoSEQ multiplex PCR; TCRdb has only the in-frame clones, and not every one. Of 200,000 to 250,000 clones detected, approximately 88% appear once; the ten largest clones hold over 13%. Sequencing was carried out using PBMCs. The sequence was collected from a woman younger than 45 in good health and CMV-seropositive.

The CDR3 spells CASSLNLGDGYTF. The CDR3 DNA reads as TGCGCCAGCAGCTTGAACCTGGGGGATGGCTACACCTTC. The gene calls are TRBV5-1 and TRBJ1-2, with D maybe TRBD1 (5 bases). Trimming took off 1 base at V and 6 bases at J, with 10 bases between the two ends. Germline-derived CDR1 and CDR2 are SGHRS and YFSETQ. This CDR3 contains 13 residues.